A selection of T cell receptor beta chains follows, all from one sample in a study of blood T cell repertoires in COVID-19. Sequenced by immunoSEQ multiplex PCR; TCRdb stores in-frame clones only, minus some. The table records roughly 160,000 clones, more than 65% of them present only once. The sequenced sample was PBMCs or T cells enriched from blood (not recorded which). These receptors were collected from a woman aged 40 to 50 with acute COVID-19. Both conserved end residues are part of each CDR3. D genes are given only for firm matches. Size is omitted from some rows. Given values are once, few, many or a class for expanded clones.

cdr3_aa: CASSRTSEGGGSDTQYF
cdr3_nt: TGCGCCAGCAGCAGGACTAGCGAAGGAGGAGGGTCAGATACGCAGTATTTT
v_call: TRBV4-1
j_call: TRBJ2-3
clone_size: .
d_call: TRBD2

cdr3_aa: CASTGGTGIMNTEAFF
cdr3_nt: TGTGCCAGCACGGGAGGAACAGGGATCATGAACACTGAAGCTTTCTTT
v_call: TRBV2
j_call: TRBJ1-1
clone_size: .
d_call: .

cdr3_aa: CASSLDKETQYF
cdr3_nt: TGCGCCAGCAGCTTGGACAAGGAGACCCAGTACTTC
v_call: TRBV5-1
j_call: TRBJ2-5
clone_size: once
d_call: .

cdr3_aa: CASSRRLAGVGAETQYF
cdr3_nt: TGTGCCAGCAGCCGGAGGCTAGCGGGAGTCGGGGCAGAGACCCAGTACTTC
v_call: TRBV3-1/TRBV3-2
j_call: TRBJ2-5
clone_size: .
d_call: TRBD2

cdr3_aa: CATSRGTGVGNQPQHF
cdr3_nt: TGTGCCACCAGCAGAGGCACAGGGGTAGGCAATCAGCCCCAGCATTTT
v_call: TRBV15
j_call: TRBJ1-5
clone_size: .
d_call: TRBD1

cdr3_aa: CSVEGQRSREAFF
cdr3_nt: TGCAGCGTTGAAGGGCAAAGGTCTAGGGAAGCTTTCTTT
v_call: TRBV29-1
j_call: TRBJ1-1
clone_size: .
d_call: .

cdr3_aa: CASSQETANYGYTF
cdr3_nt: TGTGCCAGCTCTCAAGAGACAGCTAACTATGGCTACACCTTC
v_call: TRBV18
j_call: TRBJ1-2
clone_size: few
d_call: .

cdr3_aa: CASSGGGLVQETQYF
cdr3_nt: TGTGCCAGCAGCGGAGGGGGCCTAGTTCAAGAGACCCAGTACTTC
v_call: TRBV7-8
j_call: TRBJ2-5
clone_size: .
d_call: .

cdr3_aa: CASIPSGRPYEQYF
cdr3_nt: TGTGCCAGCATTCCTAGCGGGAGGCCCTACGAGCAGTACTTC
v_call: TRBV6-5
j_call: TRBJ2-7
clone_size: .
d_call: TRBD2

cdr3_aa: CASSPSTGGWGLGEQYF
cdr3_nt: TGTGCCAGCAGCCCCAGCACTGGGGGGTGGGGCCTCGGCGAGCAGTACTTC
v_call: TRBV7-6
j_call: TRBJ2-7
clone_size: .
d_call: .

cdr3_aa: CASGLGQGYTEAFF
cdr3_nt: TGTGCTAGTGGTTTGGGACAGGGATACACTGAAGCTTTCTTT
v_call: TRBV12-5
j_call: TRBJ1-1
clone_size: .
d_call: TRBD1

cdr3_aa: CASSLAASGRLDTQYF
cdr3_nt: TGCGCCAGCAGCTTGGCGGCTAGCGGGAGGCTAGATACGCAGTATTTT
v_call: TRBV5-1
j_call: TRBJ2-3
clone_size: few
d_call: TRBD2

cdr3_aa: CASSDWTGVHGYTF
cdr3_nt: TGTGCCAGCAGCGACTGGACAGGGGTTCATGGCTACACCTTC
v_call: TRBV6-5
j_call: TRBJ1-2
clone_size: few
d_call: TRBD1

cdr3_aa: CASSLVRATYNEQFF
cdr3_nt: TGTGCCAGCAGCTTAGTGCGGGCCACCTACAATGAGCAGTTCTTC
v_call: TRBV7-6
j_call: TRBJ2-1
clone_size: .
d_call: .

cdr3_aa: CASSEDRDTEAFF
cdr3_nt: TGCGCCAGCAGCGAGGACAGGGACACTGAAGCTTTCTTT
v_call: TRBV5-1
j_call: TRBJ1-1
clone_size: .
d_call: TRBD1

cdr3_aa: CASSFLRDRNYGYTF
cdr3_nt: TGTGCCAGCAGCTTCCTCCGGGACAGAAACTATGGCTACACCTTC
v_call: TRBV7-9
j_call: TRBJ1-2
clone_size: few
d_call: TRBD1

cdr3_aa: CASSTTIYNEQFF
cdr3_nt: TGTGCCAGCAGTACCACAATTTACAATGAGCAGTTCTTC
v_call: TRBV6-5
j_call: TRBJ2-1
clone_size: .
d_call: .

cdr3_aa: CASSFSSDTQYF
cdr3_nt: TGTGCCAGCAGCTTTTCGTCAGATACGCAGTATTTT
v_call: TRBV7-2
j_call: TRBJ2-3
clone_size: .
d_call: .

cdr3_aa: CASSLQSGHFSGNTIYF
cdr3_nt: TGTGCCAGCAGTTTACAGTCGGGACACTTCTCTGGAAACACCATATATTTT
v_call: TRBV27
j_call: TRBJ1-3
clone_size: .
d_call: .